Listed here are 5 T cell receptor beta chains from one sample, sequenced in a study of response to subunit inactivated influenza vaccine (dated by TCRdb to the late 2010s). Library construction relied on RT-PCR. TCRdb lists the instrument as Illumina HiSeq 2500. TCRdb trimmed the raw reads at Q25, called clones with MiXCR and kept productive beta chains. When rows share a CDR3 protein, they turn into one entry using the most common DNA and genes. The sample table shows about 570,000 distinct CDR3 sequences, and about 10% are seen once. Jointly, the top ten make up 11% of the sample. The data were also submitted as part of a second study, on T cells expressing NK-cell markers. From the second report: TCR beta cDNA libraries were made by 5'RACE template switching that added a universal primer site and unique molecular identifiers.

This sample comprised PBMCs from blood, obtained on the day of vaccination. These TCRs come from a man between 50 and 59 years old who received an inactivated influenza vaccine. Donor details come from another sample of the same person, matched by shared clones.

This rearrangement joins TRBV7-8 to TRBJ2-7; 13 nucleotides agree with TRBD2. This CDR3 has 15 amino acids. Germline-derived CDR1 and CDR2 are SGHVS and FQNEAQ. Germline trimming cut 5 bases from V and 5 bases from J; bases unmatched to any gene: 6. CDR3 DNA: TGTGCCAGCAGCGAAACTAGCGGGAGGGCCAACGAGCAGTACTTC. Its protein product is CASSETSGRANEQYF.

This clonotype was detected only a few times. This chain links TRBV20-1 with TRBJ2-1; no clear D. Per germline, CDR1 DFQATT and CDR2 SNEGSKA (reference sequence). The V end was cut by 0 bases, the J end by 3 bases, with 15 bases between. The CDR3 runs to 16 residues. The CDR3 DNA follows: TGCAGTGCTAGAGATTTCGCCAGAGGCCTCTACAATGAGCAGTTCTTC. This encodes CSARDFARGLYNEQFF.

This clonotype was found once. The chain has TRBV7-8 and TRBJ2-3; D uncertain. V lost 1 base, J lost 3 bases, and 14 bases lay in between. This CDR3 region has 16 residues. Germline CDR1 is SGHVS and CDR2 is FQNEAQ. The DNA of the CDR3 is TGTGCCAGCAGCTTAGTGGTGCCTACCGGGACAGATACGCAGTATTTT. Protein sequence: CASSLVVPTGTDTQYF.

The chain joins TRBV19 to TRBJ2-3; 13 bases fit TRBD2. CDR1 is LNHDA, CDR2 SQIVND, per germline (reference sequence). The CDR3 is 14 residues long. The junction had 4 bases not matched to a gene; V was cut back by 10 bases and J by 3 bases. The CDR3 DNA is TGTGCCACTAAACTAGCGGGGGGGACAGATACGCAGTATTTT. Protein: CATKLAGGTDTQYF.

This clonotype turned up a few times. The genes are TRBV20-1 and TRBJ2-5; 7 bases agree with TRBD1. J lost 6 bases, V lost 2 bases, and 9 bases had no gene match. Germline V gene lookup returns CDR1 DFQATT and CDR2 SNEGSKA (reference sequence). This CDR3 has 14 residues. The DNA of the CDR3 is TGCAGTGCTAGACTCCGTAGGGGGCCTCAGACCCAGTACTTC. Its translation is CSARLRRGPQTQYF.